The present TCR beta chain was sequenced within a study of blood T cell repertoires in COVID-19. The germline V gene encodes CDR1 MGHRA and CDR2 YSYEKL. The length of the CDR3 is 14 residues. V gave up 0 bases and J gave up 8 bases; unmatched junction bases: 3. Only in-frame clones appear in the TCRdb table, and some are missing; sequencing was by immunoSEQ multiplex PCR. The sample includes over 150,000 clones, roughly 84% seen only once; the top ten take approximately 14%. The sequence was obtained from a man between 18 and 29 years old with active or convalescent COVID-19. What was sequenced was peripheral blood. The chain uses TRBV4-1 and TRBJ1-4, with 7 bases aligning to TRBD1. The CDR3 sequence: CASSQDRGLEKLFF. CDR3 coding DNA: TGCGCCAGCAGCCAAGACAGGGGGTTAGAAAAACTGTTTTTT.